The entry below describes one T cell receptor beta chain. The antigen remains unidentified. These data belong to a study of graft-versus-host responses after intestinal transplantation. About the research overall: Induction with anti-thymocyte globulin, then tacrolimus and steroids for three to four years, was given to all recipients.

Generated by immunoSEQ multiplex PCR, the TCRdb table keeps only in-frame clones and is missing some. The table lists over 85,000 clones, approximately 95% of them singletons. Between the trimmed V and J ends, which lost 3 bases and 6 bases, there was a span of 12 bases. The CDR3 is 14 residues long. Per germline, CDR1 LNHDA and CDR2 SQIVND (reference sequence). Sequences were derived from unstimulated CD8+ T cells sorted from spleen or lymph node cells, sampled before intestinal transplant. The source of this sequence is a human donor who received an intestinal transplant. The chain couples TRBV19 to TRBJ2-1; tentatively, D is TRBD1 (5 bases). CDR3 sequence reads: CASSMTRVGNEQFF. For the CDR3, the DNA is TGTGCCAGTAGTATGACCAGGGTTGGCAATGAGCAGTTCTTC.